This is a list of T cell receptor beta chains from one sample in a study of blood T cell repertoires in COVID-19. Method: immunoSEQ multiplex PCR; TCRdb's copy keeps in-frame clones and lacks some. Of 240,000 or so clones listed, around 86% were seen once; the top ten hold more than 6.5%. The sequenced sample consisted of peripheral blood. These receptors were collected from a woman in her sixties or seventies with active or convalescent COVID-19. CDR3s include the opening cysteine and the closing phenylalanine or tryptophan. A D gene is named only where the DNA matches it firmly. For some rows the clone size is stated as once, few or many, or as a class when expanded; others skip it.

J: TRBJ1-1; D: NA; V: TRBV7-2; size: NA; DNA: TGTGCCAGCAGCCCCTACAGGGCAGGGACTGAAGCTTTCTTT; CDR3: CASSPYRAGTEAFF
J: TRBJ2-2; D: TRBD1; V: TRBV4-1; size: NA; DNA: TGCGCCAGTCACCGGGACAGGGGGACCGGGGAGCTGTTTTTT; CDR3: CASHRDRGTGELFF
J: TRBJ2-7; D: NA; V: TRBV3-1/TRBV3-2; size: NA; DNA: TGTGCCAGCAGCCAAGATCAAGCTCTTTTCTACGAGCAGTACTTC; CDR3: CASSQDQALFYEQYF
J: TRBJ2-2; D: NA; V: TRBV19; size: NA; DNA: TGTGCCAGTATGGAAACAGGAGTACTAACCGGGGAGCTGTTTTTT; CDR3: CASMETGVLTGELFF
J: TRBJ1-2; D: TRBD1; V: TRBV2; size: NA; DNA: TGTGCCAGCAGCCCGGGACAGGAGGGCTACACCTTC; CDR3: CASSPGQEGYTF
J: TRBJ1-4; D: NA; V: TRBV12-3/TRBV12-4; size: once; DNA: TGTGCCAGCAGCCTTTTAGTACAGGAAAAACTGTTTTTT; CDR3: CASSLLVQEKLFF
J: TRBJ1-6; D: NA; V: TRBV7-8; size: NA; DNA: TGTGCCAGCCTCCCTGGGGGCAGTAAAAATTCACCCCTCCACTTT; CDR3: CASLPGGSKNSPLHF
J: TRBJ1-2; D: NA; V: TRBV29-1; size: NA; DNA: TGCAGCGGGTACAGCCTCTATGGCTACACCTTC; CDR3: CSGYSLYGYTF
J: TRBJ2-6; D: NA; V: TRBV5-6; size: NA; DNA: TGTGCCAGCAGCTTGGTGAGGGCCCCCAGGGCCAACGTCCTGACTTTC; CDR3: CASSLVRAPRANVLTF
J: TRBJ2-1; D: TRBD2; V: TRBV7-6; size: NA; DNA: TGTGCCAGCAGCCAGCCCCGGAAGCGGGGGGGCCGGTACAATGAGCAGTTCTTC; CDR3: CASSQPRKRGGRYNEQFF
J: TRBJ1-2; D: TRBD1; V: TRBV7-9; size: NA; DNA: TGTGCCAGCAGTGATGGACAGGGAATGTTCTATGGCTACACCTTC; CDR3: CASSDGQGMFYGYTF
J: TRBJ1-3; D: TRBD1; V: TRBV19; size: NA; DNA: TGTGCCAGTAGTTCTACCCCCGACAGGGCCTATCTCTCTGGAAACACCATATATTTT; CDR3: CASSSTPDRAYLSGNTIYF
J: TRBJ2-3; D: NA; V: TRBV4-2; size: NA; DNA: TGTGCCAGCAGCCAAGATCAACGGGGTACGCAGTATTTT; CDR3: CASSQDQRGTQYF
J: TRBJ1-5; D: TRBD1; V: TRBV16; size: NA; DNA: TGTGCCAGCAGGGACGACAGGGTGGGTCAGCCCCAGCATTTT; CDR3: CASRDDRVGQPQHF
J: TRBJ1-6; D: TRBD1; V: TRBV6-2/TRBV6-3; size: NA; DNA: TGTGCCAGCAGTATATCCTCGGGACAGGGGGATTCACCCCTCCACTTT; CDR3: CASSISSGQGDSPLHF
J: TRBJ2-1; D: TRBD2; V: TRBV10-3; size: NA; DNA: TGTGCCATCAGTGAGTCCAGGCCTAGCGGGGGTACTGAGCAGTTCTTC; CDR3: CAISESRPSGGTEQFF
J: TRBJ1-2; D: NA; V: TRBV7-9; size: NA; DNA: TGTGCCAGCAGCCAAGGGGGGGGCTATGGCTACACCTTC; CDR3: CASSQGGGYGYTF
J: TRBJ2-6; D: TRBD1; V: TRBV19; size: NA; DNA: TGTGCCAGTAGTATCCGACAGGGGGTTACGTCTGGGGCCAACGTCCTGACTTTC; CDR3: CASSIRQGVTSGANVLTF
J: TRBJ2-5; D: TRBD1; V: TRBV6-2/TRBV6-3; size: NA; DNA: TGTGCCAGCAGTTCCGGGACAGAAATAACCCAGTACTTC; CDR3: CASSSGTEITQYF
J: TRBJ1-3; D: TRBD1; V: TRBV5-4; size: NA; DNA: TGTGCCAGCAGTAGACAGGGAGACCTAAGTGGAAACACCATATATTTT; CDR3: CASSRQGDLSGNTIYF
J: TRBJ1-6; D: NA; V: TRBV5-1; size: NA; DNA: TGCGCCAGCAGCCGGGAGTTTGTAGGGTCACCCCTCCACTTT; CDR3: CASSREFVGSPLHF
J: TRBJ2-2; D: TRBD1; V: TRBV6-5; size: NA; DNA: TGTGCCAGCAATGGGGCAGGGGGCCTAACCGGGGAGCTGTTTTTT; CDR3: CASNGAGGLTGELFF
J: TRBJ1-1; D: NA; V: TRBV7-6; size: NA; DNA: TGTGCCAGCAGCTTAGCGCGGGGGGTGAACACTGAAGCTTTCTTT; CDR3: CASSLARGVNTEAFF
J: TRBJ1-6; D: NA; V: TRBV19; size: NA; DNA: TGTGCCAGTAGTATTTCCAGGGTTAATTCACCCCTCCACTTT; CDR3: CASSISRVNSPLHF
J: TRBJ2-7; D: NA; V: TRBV10-2; size: NA; DNA: TGCGCCAGCAGAACCCTAGGGGGTTCCTACGAGCAGTACTTC; CDR3: CASRTLGGSYEQYF
J: TRBJ2-7; D: TRBD2; V: TRBV29-1; size: NA; DNA: TGCAGCGTTGAAGATAGCGGGGCTAGCTACGAGCAGTACTTC; CDR3: CSVEDSGASYEQYF
J: TRBJ2-7; D: TRBD1; V: TRBV5-4; size: NA; DNA: TGTGCCAGCAGCTCCGGACAGGGTACCTACGAGCAGTACTTC; CDR3: CASSSGQGTYEQYF
J: TRBJ1-1; D: NA; V: TRBV6-5; size: NA; DNA: TGTGCCAGCAGTCCCTTCCCTCACACTGAAGCTTTCTTT; CDR3: CASSPFPHTEAFF
J: TRBJ1-1; D: TRBD1; V: TRBV6-5; size: NA; DNA: TGTGCCATCGACAGGGGGACCACTGAAGCTTTCTTT; CDR3: CAIDRGTTEAFF
J: TRBJ1-6; D: TRBD1; V: TRBV19; size: NA; DNA: TGTGCCAGTAGGACGGGACAGGGTAATTCACCCCTCCACTTT; CDR3: CASRTGQGNSPLHF
J: TRBJ2-5; D: NA; V: TRBV27; size: NA; DNA: TGTGCCAGCAGTTTGATAAGGGGGGGCCAGGAGACCCAGTACTTC; CDR3: CASSLIRGGQETQYF
J: TRBJ1-1; D: NA; V: TRBV9; size: once; DNA: TGTGCCAGCAGCGTAATGGGAGTCGGTGAAGCTTTCTTT; CDR3: CASSVMGVGEAFF
J: TRBJ1-1; D: TRBD1; V: TRBV29-1; size: few; DNA: TGCAGCGTTGAGACAGGGGGGAACACTGAAGCTTTCTTT; CDR3: CSVETGGNTEAFF
J: TRBJ1-1; D: NA; V: TRBV4-1; size: NA; DNA: TGCGCCAGCAGCCAAGTAAGAGACACTGAAGCTTTCTTT; CDR3: CASSQVRDTEAFF
J: TRBJ1-4; D: NA; V: TRBV29-1; size: few; DNA: TGCAGCGTTGCCCGGGGGGGAAGACTGTTTTTT; CDR3: CSVARGGRLFF
J: TRBJ2-7; D: TRBD1; V: TRBV15; size: NA; DNA: TGTGCCACCAGCAGACGCCCCAAGACCAGGGGGCCAGGGTCCCCCCACAACTACGAGCAGTACTTC; CDR3: CATSRRPKTRGPGSPHNYEQYF
J: TRBJ1-5; D: NA; V: TRBV6-4; size: NA; DNA: TGTGCCCCCCTCATGGCCAGTGATGATAGAAGGGGGGGTGAGCCCCAGCATTTT; CDR3: CAPLMASDDRRGGEPQHF
J: TRBJ1-4; D: TRBD1; V: TRBV19; size: once; DNA: TGTGCCAGTAGTATAGAGGGGACAGGGGGCGAAAAACTGTTTTTT; CDR3: CASSIEGTGGEKLFF
J: TRBJ1-1; D: NA; V: TRBV7-2; size: NA; DNA: TGTGCCAGCGACAAGGGGATGAACACTGAAGCTTTCTTT; CDR3: CASDKGMNTEAFF
J: TRBJ1-1; D: NA; V: TRBV19; size: many; DNA: TGTGCCAGTAGTCCCTCAACAGGGATGAACACTGAAGCTTTCTTT; CDR3: CASSPSTGMNTEAFF
J: TRBJ1-6; D: TRBD1; V: TRBV7-8; size: NA; DNA: TGTGCCAGCAGCTTCCTAGGGGACAGGGGGTCTCGTTCACCCCTCCACTTT; CDR3: CASSFLGDRGSRSPLHF
J: TRBJ1-2; D: NA; V: TRBV27; size: NA; DNA: TGTGCCAGCAGTACCACGGCTTGGACAGCCATCTATGGCTACACCTTC; CDR3: CASSTTAWTAIYGYTF
J: TRBJ1-2; D: NA; V: TRBV6-5; size: NA; DNA: TGTGCCAGCACCACCTTGGGAGTTGGCTACATCTTC; CDR3: CASTTLGVGYIF
J: TRBJ1-2; D: TRBD1; V: TRBV7-9; size: once; DNA: TGTGCCAGCAGTACTTATACAGGGGAGTCTAACTATGGCTACACCTTC; CDR3: CASSTYTGESNYGYTF
J: TRBJ2-4; D: NA; V: TRBV29-1; size: NA; DNA: TGCAGCGTTGGAAGTAGGGGCACAGGAGAAGGAAACATTCAGTACTTC; CDR3: CSVGSRGTGEGNIQYF
J: TRBJ1-1; D: TRBD1; V: TRBV27; size: NA; DNA: TGTGCCAGCAGTTTATCTTTCTGGGACCACCGACAGGGGAACACTGAAGCTTTCTTT; CDR3: CASSLSFWDHRQGNTEAFF
J: TRBJ1-2; D: TRBD1; V: TRBV7-9; size: NA; DNA: TGTGCCAGCAGCTTCGGAGGGGGCGACTATGGCTACACCTTC; CDR3: CASSFGGGDYGYTF
J: TRBJ1-1; D: NA; V: TRBV13; size: NA; DNA: TGTGCCAGCAGCCGCCGAAGAGAGAACACTGAAGCTTTCTTT; CDR3: CASSRRRENTEAFF
J: TRBJ2-7; D: TRBD2; V: TRBV5-4; size: NA; DNA: TGTGCCAGCAGCTTCGCGATAGCGGGGGTTCCCTACGAGCAGTACTTC; CDR3: CASSFAIAGVPYEQYF
J: TRBJ1-2; D: NA; V: TRBV12-3/TRBV12-4; size: NA; DNA: TGTGCCAGCAGTTTTGGCAGGGAGGGCGGCTACACCTTC; CDR3: CASSFGREGGYTF
J: TRBJ1-5; D: NA; V: TRBV6-2/TRBV6-3; size: few; DNA: TGTGCCAGCAGTACTTCAGGGTCGGGCAATCAGCCCCAGCATTTT; CDR3: CASSTSGSGNQPQHF
J: TRBJ2-7; D: NA; V: TRBV6-1; size: NA; DNA: TGTGCCAGCAGTGAACCAGGCCAGAGCTCCTACGAGCAGTACTTC; CDR3: CASSEPGQSSYEQYF
J: TRBJ1-2; D: TRBD1; V: TRBV6-2/TRBV6-3; size: NA; DNA: TGTGCCAGCAGTTTGGGACAGAACTATGGCTACACCTTC; CDR3: CASSLGQNYGYTF
J: TRBJ1-6; D: NA; V: TRBV12-5; size: NA; DNA: TGTGCTAGTGGTTTGGTATCCGGAGCGGGTGGCTCACCCCTCCACTTT; CDR3: CASGLVSGAGGSPLHF
J: TRBJ2-2; D: TRBD2; V: TRBV7-2; size: NA; DNA: TGTGCCAGCAGCTTAGTAAGCGGGGGGGCCGGGGAGCTGTTTTTT; CDR3: CASSLVSGGAGELFF
J: TRBJ2-5; D: TRBD2; V: TRBV6-2/TRBV6-3; size: NA; DNA: TGTGCCAGCAGTCAGCGGGGGACCCAGTACTTC; CDR3: CASSQRGTQYF
J: TRBJ2-5; D: TRBD2; V: TRBV5-6; size: NA; DNA: TGTGCCAGCAGCGTGAACCGGGGGGTCCGAAGAGAGACCCAGTACTTC; CDR3: CASSVNRGVRRETQYF
J: TRBJ1-6; D: TRBD1; V: TRBV9; size: NA; DNA: TGTGCCAGCACGCCCGGGACAGTCGTCATGGGTTCACCCCTCCACTTT; CDR3: CASTPGTVVMGSPLHF
J: TRBJ1-3; D: TRBD1; V: TRBV6-4; size: NA; DNA: TGTGCCAGCAGTCCGGACAGGGGCGGAAACACCATATATTTT; CDR3: CASSPDRGGNTIYF
J: TRBJ1-1; D: NA; V: TRBV7-8; size: NA; DNA: TGTGCCAGCAGCCATCAGGGAACTGAAGCTTTCTTT; CDR3: CASSHQGTEAFF